This TCR beta chain was sequenced in a study of T cells in Graves' hyperthyroidism and ophthalmopathy. Study conclusions and caveats: Most thyroid clonotypes expanded above 0.001 appeared in blood too. Ophthalmopathy was identified by the model a median about seven months ahead of onset.

Patients having uncontrolled infection, another autoimmune disease, pregnancy or lactation were not included. TCR beta CDR3 regions were amplified from RNA. A set of HTBI primers served as the primers for a first-round RT-PCR of the TCR CDR3. One entry per CDR3 protein, called by TCRdb with MiXCR from the multiplex PCR reads. The data hold hundreds of thousands of distinct CDR3 sequences, with just under 45% observed a single time. The CDR3 is made up of 15 amino acids. J lost 3 bases, V lost 4 bases, and 9 bases had no gene match. The germline V gene has CDR1 SGHRS and CDR2 YFSETQ. This clonotype was counted a few times. Its target is unknown.

The TCR comes from an adult man with Graves' disease, either hyperthyroidism or ophthalmopathy (not recorded which). Sequencing was carried out using peripheral blood or thyroid tissue (not recorded which). The rearrangement uses TRBV5-1 and TRBJ1-1; TRBD1 matches 7 bases. The CDR3 protein is CASSHETGLDTEAFF. Written as DNA, the CDR3 is TGCGCCAGCAGCCATGAGACAGGGCTGGACACTGAAGCTTTCTTT.